This TCR beta chain came from a study of cytomegalovirus exposure and HLA in healthy donors. The PCR had 60 Vbeta and 13 Jbeta primers. Method: immunoSEQ multiplex PCR; TCRdb's copy keeps in-frame clones and lacks some. The sample includes about 120,000 clones, more than 65% of them seen just once. As to this clone: Its antigen is undetermined.

Study-level results: CMV antigen specificity of three CMV-associated chains was confirmed in vitro. Earlier findings revealed that most TCR beta V segments proved productive either about 87% or about 30% of the time. The presence/absence work took it that sequencing depth was about the same across donors.

Specimen: PBMCs. The TCR was taken from a man aged 40-50 years in good health and CMV-seropositive.

The CDR3 region is CASSAGQNNEQFF. Here the CDR3 DNA reads TGTGCCAGCAGCGCGGGACAGAACAATGAGCAGTTCTTC. This sequence joins TRBV5-4 and TRBJ2-1; maybe TRBD1 (7 bases). The germline V gene encodes CDR1 SGHNT and CDR2 YYREEE (reference sequence). Trimming took 4 bases from V and 5 from J, leaving 10 bases between them. There are 13 residues in the CDR3.